Listed here is a single T cell receptor (beta chain). This specimen belongs to a study of blood T cell repertoires in COVID-19. The wider study: Material from acute and convalescent COVID-19 was sourced from the United States, Italy and Spain. PBMCs, B-cell-depleted T cells, or T cells were the source of the cDNA or gDNA that made up the material.

In the original analysis: Scientists estimated how many nucleated cells there were by amplifying reference gene primers. TCRdb's copy holds only in-frame clones and misses some; the assay was immunoSEQ multiplex PCR. D and trimming were read from the DNA, whereas the V and J calls and clone size are those reported in that table. The table records about 480,000 clones, 85% to 90% of them present only once. V shed 5 bases and J 7 bases; nucleotides not matched to a gene: 10. Germline-derived CDR1 and CDR2 are SGHDT and YYEEEE. The CDR3 totals 14 residues. Sequencing was performed on PBMCs or T cells enriched from blood (not recorded which). The chain carries TRBV5-6 and TRBJ2-7, with 9 bases identical to TRBD2. The clonotype was recovered from a middle-aged woman who had recovered from COVID-19. The CDR3 reads CASSYIAGAGEQYF. The CDR3 nucleotides are TGTGCCAGCAGTTACATAGCGGGAGCCGGTGAGCAGTACTTC.